This T cell receptor (beta chain) was captured by sequencing in a study of regulatory T cells in long-lasting Graves disease. The study's findings and limits: More public clonotypes were shared by persistent patients (around 2,600) than by new patients (more than 950).

CDR3-region Arm-PCR and iRepertoire HTBI primers produced the TCR beta libraries. TCRdb used MiXCR to reprocess the multiplex PCR reads, holding one entry per CDR3 protein. The profile shows 350,000 to 400,000 distinct CDR3 sequences, 15% to 20% of them singletons. CDR3 length equals 14 residues. Between the trimmed V and J ends, which lost 3 bases and 4 bases, there was a span of 9 bases. The germline V gene has CDR1 MDHEN and CDR2 SYDVKM. Time point: newly diagnosed GD, antithyroid drugs for less than 3 months. PBMC RNA served as the TCR library source. Peripheral blood, 7 to 10 milliliters per patient, was collected in EDTA tubes. There are many counts of this clonotype. What it recognizes is unknown. This same sample was also taken into another study, of T cells in Graves' hyperthyroidism and ophthalmopathy. That source notes: Primed by the HTBI set, a first-round RT-PCR was run on the TCR CDR3. A model built on 13 V-J features separated ophthalmopathy from stable hyperthyroidism.

This chain uses TRBV28 with TRBJ2-2; perhaps TRBD2 as D (6 bases). Sequencing used peripheral blood mononuclear cells (PBMCs), obtained at new diagnosis, from a patient treated with antithyroid drugs. The source is a woman younger than 35 with Graves disease. This chain's CDR3 is CASSLEGRTGELFF. The CDR3 bases are TGTGCCAGCAGTTTGGAGGGGCGCACCGGGGAGCTGTTTTTT.